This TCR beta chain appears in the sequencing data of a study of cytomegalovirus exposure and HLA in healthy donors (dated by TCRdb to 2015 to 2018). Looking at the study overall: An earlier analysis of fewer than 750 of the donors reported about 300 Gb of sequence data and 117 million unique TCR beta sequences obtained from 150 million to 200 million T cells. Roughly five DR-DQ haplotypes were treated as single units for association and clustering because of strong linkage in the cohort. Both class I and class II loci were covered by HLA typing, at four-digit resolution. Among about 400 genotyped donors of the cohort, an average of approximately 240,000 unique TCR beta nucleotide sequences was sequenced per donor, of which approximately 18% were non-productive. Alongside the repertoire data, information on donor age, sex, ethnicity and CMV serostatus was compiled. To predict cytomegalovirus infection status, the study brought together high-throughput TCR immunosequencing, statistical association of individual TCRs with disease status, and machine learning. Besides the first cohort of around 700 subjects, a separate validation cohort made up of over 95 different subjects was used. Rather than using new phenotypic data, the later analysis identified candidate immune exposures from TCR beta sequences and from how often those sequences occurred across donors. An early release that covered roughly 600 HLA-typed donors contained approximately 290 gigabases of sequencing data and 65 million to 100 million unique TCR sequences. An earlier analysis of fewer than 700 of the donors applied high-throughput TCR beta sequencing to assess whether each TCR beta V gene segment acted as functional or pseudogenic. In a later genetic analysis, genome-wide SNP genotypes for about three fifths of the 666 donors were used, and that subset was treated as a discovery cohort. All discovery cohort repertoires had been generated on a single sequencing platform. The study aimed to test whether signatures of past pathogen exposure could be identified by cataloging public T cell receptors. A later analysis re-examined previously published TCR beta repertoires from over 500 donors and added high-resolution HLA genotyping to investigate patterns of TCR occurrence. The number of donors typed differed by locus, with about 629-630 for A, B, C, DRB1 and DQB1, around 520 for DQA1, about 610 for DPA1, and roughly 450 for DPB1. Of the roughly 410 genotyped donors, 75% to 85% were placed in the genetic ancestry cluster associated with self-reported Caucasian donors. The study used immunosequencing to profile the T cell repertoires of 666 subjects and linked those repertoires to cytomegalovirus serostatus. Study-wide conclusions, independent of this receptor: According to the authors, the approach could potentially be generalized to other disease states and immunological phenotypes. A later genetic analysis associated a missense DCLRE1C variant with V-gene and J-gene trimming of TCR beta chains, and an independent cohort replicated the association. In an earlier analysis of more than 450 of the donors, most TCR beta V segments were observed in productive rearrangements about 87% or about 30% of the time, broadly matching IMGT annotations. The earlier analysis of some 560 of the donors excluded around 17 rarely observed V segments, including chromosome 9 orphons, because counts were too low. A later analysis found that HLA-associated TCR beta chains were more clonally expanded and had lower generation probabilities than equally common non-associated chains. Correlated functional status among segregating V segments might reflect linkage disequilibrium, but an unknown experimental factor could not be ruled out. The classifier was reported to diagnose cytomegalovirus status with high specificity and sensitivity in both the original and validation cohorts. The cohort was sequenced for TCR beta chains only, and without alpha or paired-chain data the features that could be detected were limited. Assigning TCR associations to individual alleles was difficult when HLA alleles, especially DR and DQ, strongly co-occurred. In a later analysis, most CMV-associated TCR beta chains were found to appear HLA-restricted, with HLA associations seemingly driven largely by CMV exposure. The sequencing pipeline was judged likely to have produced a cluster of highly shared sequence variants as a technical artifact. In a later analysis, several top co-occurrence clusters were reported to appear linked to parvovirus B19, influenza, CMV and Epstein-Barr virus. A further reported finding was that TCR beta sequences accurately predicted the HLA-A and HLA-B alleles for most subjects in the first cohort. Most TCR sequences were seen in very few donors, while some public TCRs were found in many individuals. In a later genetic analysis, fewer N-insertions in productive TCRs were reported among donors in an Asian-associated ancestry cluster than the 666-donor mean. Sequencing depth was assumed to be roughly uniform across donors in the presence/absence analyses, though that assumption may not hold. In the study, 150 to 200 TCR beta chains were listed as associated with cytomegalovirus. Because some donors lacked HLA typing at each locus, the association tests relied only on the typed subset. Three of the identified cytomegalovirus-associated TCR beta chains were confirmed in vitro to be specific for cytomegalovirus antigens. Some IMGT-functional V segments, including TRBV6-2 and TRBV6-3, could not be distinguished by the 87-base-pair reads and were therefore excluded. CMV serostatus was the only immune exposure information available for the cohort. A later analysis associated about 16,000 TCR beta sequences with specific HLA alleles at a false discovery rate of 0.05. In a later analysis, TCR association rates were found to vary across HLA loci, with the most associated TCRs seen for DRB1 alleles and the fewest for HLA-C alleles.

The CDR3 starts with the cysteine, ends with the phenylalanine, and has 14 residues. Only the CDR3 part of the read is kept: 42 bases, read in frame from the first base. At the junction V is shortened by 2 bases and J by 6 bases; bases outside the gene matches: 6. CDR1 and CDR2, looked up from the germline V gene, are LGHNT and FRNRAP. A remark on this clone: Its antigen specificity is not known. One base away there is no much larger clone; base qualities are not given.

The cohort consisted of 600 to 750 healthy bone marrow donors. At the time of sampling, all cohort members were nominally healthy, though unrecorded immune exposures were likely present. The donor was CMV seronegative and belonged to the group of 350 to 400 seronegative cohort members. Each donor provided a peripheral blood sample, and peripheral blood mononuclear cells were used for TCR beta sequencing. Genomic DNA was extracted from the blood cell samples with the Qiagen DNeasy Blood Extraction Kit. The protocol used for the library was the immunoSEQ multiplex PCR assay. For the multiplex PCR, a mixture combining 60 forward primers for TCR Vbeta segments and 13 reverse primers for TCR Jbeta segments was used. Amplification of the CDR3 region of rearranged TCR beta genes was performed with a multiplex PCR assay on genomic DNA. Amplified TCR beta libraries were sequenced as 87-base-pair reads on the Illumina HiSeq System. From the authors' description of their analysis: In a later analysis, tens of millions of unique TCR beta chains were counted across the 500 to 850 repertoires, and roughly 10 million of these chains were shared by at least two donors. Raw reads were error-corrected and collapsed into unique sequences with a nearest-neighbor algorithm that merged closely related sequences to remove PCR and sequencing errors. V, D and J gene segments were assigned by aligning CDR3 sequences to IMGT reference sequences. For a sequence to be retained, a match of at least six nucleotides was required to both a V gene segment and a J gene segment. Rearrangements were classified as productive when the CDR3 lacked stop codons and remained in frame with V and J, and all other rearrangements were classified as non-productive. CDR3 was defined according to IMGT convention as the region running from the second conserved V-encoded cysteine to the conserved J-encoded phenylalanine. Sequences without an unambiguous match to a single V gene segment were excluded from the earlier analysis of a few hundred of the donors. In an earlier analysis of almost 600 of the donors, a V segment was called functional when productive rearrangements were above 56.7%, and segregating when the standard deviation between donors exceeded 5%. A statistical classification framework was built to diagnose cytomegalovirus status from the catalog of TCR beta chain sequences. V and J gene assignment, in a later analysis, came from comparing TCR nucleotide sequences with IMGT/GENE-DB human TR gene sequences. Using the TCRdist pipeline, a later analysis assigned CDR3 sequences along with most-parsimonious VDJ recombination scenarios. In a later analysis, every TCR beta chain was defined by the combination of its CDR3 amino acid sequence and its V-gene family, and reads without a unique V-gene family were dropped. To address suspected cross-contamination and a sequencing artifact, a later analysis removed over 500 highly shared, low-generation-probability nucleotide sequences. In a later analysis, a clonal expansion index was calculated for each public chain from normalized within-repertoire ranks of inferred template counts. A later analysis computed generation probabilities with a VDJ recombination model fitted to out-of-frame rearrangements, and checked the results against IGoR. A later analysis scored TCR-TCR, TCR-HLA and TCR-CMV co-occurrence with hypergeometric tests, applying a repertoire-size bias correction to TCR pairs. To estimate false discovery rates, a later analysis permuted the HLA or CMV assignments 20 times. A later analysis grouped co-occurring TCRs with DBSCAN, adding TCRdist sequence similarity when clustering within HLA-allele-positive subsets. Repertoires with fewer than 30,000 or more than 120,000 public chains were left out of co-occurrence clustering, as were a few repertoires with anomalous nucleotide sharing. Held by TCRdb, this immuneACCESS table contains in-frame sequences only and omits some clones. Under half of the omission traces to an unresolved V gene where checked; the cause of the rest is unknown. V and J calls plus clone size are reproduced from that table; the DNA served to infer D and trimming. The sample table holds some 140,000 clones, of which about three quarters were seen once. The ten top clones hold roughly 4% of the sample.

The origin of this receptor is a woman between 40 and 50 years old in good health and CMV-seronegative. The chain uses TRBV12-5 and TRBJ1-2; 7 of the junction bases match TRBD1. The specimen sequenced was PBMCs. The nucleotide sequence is TGTGCTAGTGGTTTGCCCCCCAGGGGGGATGGCTACACCTTC. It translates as CASGLPPRGDGYTF.